This T cell receptor (beta chain) is drawn from a study of shared clonotypes between healthy human individuals. Here immunoSEQ multiplex PCR was the method, and the copy in TCRdb shows in-frame clones only, minus some. The sample includes 2,500,000 or so clones, less than 95% of them seen just once. This CDR3 has 16 amino acids. Germline lookup yields CDR1 SGHDT and CDR2 YYEEEE. With 2 bases removed from V and 4 bases from J, the gap between germline ends came to 16 bases. The sequence was collected from a young man in good health. Some clones in this sample may be carry-over from other donors' samples. Sequenced: naive CD4+ T cells from PBMCs. This sample's subset: CD45RA+ positively selected. This sequence joins TRBV5-6 and TRBJ2-1; D is perhaps TRBD2 (5 bases). DNA of the CDR3: TGTGCCAGCAGCTTCCAAAGCGGTCAAATATACAATGAGCAGTTCTTC. It codes for CASSFQSGQIYNEQFF.